These 10 T cell receptor beta chains originate from one sample sequenced in a study of OX40 agonist ivuxolimab in advanced cancers. The assay was immunoSEQ multiplex PCR, and TCRdb's table has in-frame clones only and misses some. The sample includes more than 45,000 clones, approximately 91% seen only once; the top ten take roughly 6.9%. The material sequenced was CD4+ or CD8+ T cells sorted from blood, taken in a trial of the OX40 agonist ivuxolimab. The receptors stem from an adult with an advanced solid tumor such as melanoma, head and neck, liver or kidney cancer.

The J gene is TRBJ2-7, the V gene TRBV10-3; D gene unclear. Trimming took off 0 bases at V and 2 bases at J, with 14 bases between the two ends. CDR1 and CDR2 from the germline V gene are ENHRY and SYGVKD. This CDR3 contains 16 residues. The CDR3 sequence: CAISESGRPNTYEQYF. The CDR3 nucleotides read TGTGCCATCAGTGAGTCGGGCAGACCAAATACCTACGAGCAGTACTTC.

This clone has a single count. This chain joins TRBV11-2 and TRBJ2-5; a weak D match, TRBD1 (5 bases). The J call may be incorrect, as the DNA end agrees better with TRBJ2-7. Germline CDR1 reads SGHAT; CDR2 reads FQNNGV. CDR3 size: 15 residues. In DNA form, the CDR3 reads TGTGCCAGCAGCTCTATATTGCAGGGCTCCTACGAGCAGTACTTC. Its protein is CASSSILQGSYEQYF.

CDR3: CSADRGYETQYF. For the CDR3, the DNA is TGCAGCGCTGATCGGGGTTACGAGACCCAGTACTTC. The rearrangement uses TRBV29-1 and TRBJ2-5, with D tentatively TRBD2 (5 bases). Germline assignment: CDR1 SQVTM and CDR2 ANQGSEA. V was clipped by 7 bases and J by 5 bases, with 14 bases between them. This CDR3 contains 12 residues.

The chain carries TRBV4-1 and TRBJ2-1; D might be TRBD1 (5 bases). The CDR3 covers 18 residues. Germline loops: CDR1 MGHRA, CDR2 YSYEKL. The V gene lost 4 bases and the J gene lost 0 bases, with 19 bases spanning the gap. The CDR3 region is CASSPPLDSVSSYNEQFF. In DNA form, the CDR3 reads TGCGCCAGCAGCCCCCCCCTAGACAGCGTCAGCTCCTACAATGAGCAGTTCTTC.

The CDR3 DNA is TGTGCCAGCAGGCAAGGACAGATTGGCTACACCTTC. Translation: CASRQGQIGYTF. The chain couples TRBV6-5 to TRBJ1-2, with D possibly being TRBD1 (6 bases). The V gene's germline CDR1 is MNHEY and CDR2 SVGAGI. V was trimmed by 6 bases and J by 7 bases, leaving 12 bases between them. The CDR3 runs to 12 residues.

This sequence joins TRBV5-1 and TRBJ1-2, with D perhaps TRBD1 (6 bases). The germline V gene encodes CDR1 SGHRS and CDR2 YFSETQ. The CDR3 loop spans 14 amino acids. The V end was cut by 0 bases, the J end by 5 bases, with 11 bases between. The CDR3 bases are TGCGCCAGCAGCTTGGGGCAGGGGCCATATGGCTACACCTTC. Translated: CASSLGQGPYGYTF. The complete variable domain, with remaining parts taken from reference TRBV5-1 and TRBJ1-2, reads KAGVTQTPRYLIKTRGQQVTLSCSPISGHRSVSWYQQTPGQGLQFLFEYFSETQRNKGNFPGRFSGRQFSNSRSEMNVSTLELGDSALYLCASSLGQGPYGYTFGSGTRLTVV.

The rearrangement links TRBV7-8 to TRBJ2-1; no reliable D call. Trimming left V 5 bases short and J 5 bases short, with 16 bases between. Germline CDR1 is SGHVS and CDR2 is FQNEAQ. CDR3 size: 15 residues. In DNA, the CDR3 is TGTGCCAGCAGCCTAATCCGGCAGCTAAACAATGAGCAGTTCTTC. The encoded protein is CASSLIRQLNNEQFF.

This clone appeared a single time. The chain recombines TRBV5-6 with TRBJ2-5, with 12 bases identical to TRBD2. The germline V gene has CDR1 SGHDT and CDR2 YYEEEE. Losses at the gene ends were 3 bases for V and 4 bases for J; bases not matched to a gene: 4. The CDR3 length is 15 residues. CDR3 nucleotides: TGTGCCAGCAGCTCCCTAGCGGGAGGGGGAGAGACCCAGTACTTC. Its translation is CASSSLAGGGETQYF.

The rearrangement links TRBV7-6 to TRBJ2-1; TRBD2 aligns across 10 bases. V shed 5 bases and J 4 bases; nucleotides not matched to a gene: 8. This CDR3 contains 16 residues. Germline assignment: CDR1 SGHVS and CDR2 FNYEAQ. CDR3 residues: CASSLTGLARYNEQFF. DNA for the CDR3: TGTGCCAGCAGCCTTACGGGACTAGCGCGTTACAATGAGCAGTTCTTC.

The gene calls are TRBV7-2 and TRBJ2-5, with D unresolved. Germline values: CDR1 SGHTA, CDR2 FQGNSA. V was clipped by 1 base and J by 2 bases, with 14 bases between them. There are 16 residues in the CDR3. The CDR3 bases are TGTGCCAGCAGCTTAGGAGCACGGCGGACGCAAGAGACCCAGTACTTC. This codes for CASSLGARRTQETQYF.